This passage covers 10 T cell receptor beta chains from one sample sequenced in a study of T cells after yellow fever vaccination. TCRdb used MiXCR to reprocess the 5' RACE reads, holding one entry per CDR3 protein. Here the sample spans about 400,000 distinct CDR3 sequences, roughly 6.1% being singletons. Sequenced material: PBMCs, taken 5 days after the yellow fever booster vaccination. These receptor sequences come from a man in his thirties or forties who received the YFV17D yellow fever vaccine.

The sample holds many counts of this clonotype. This rearrangement joins TRBV6-5 to TRBJ2-5; D may correspond to TRBD1 or TRBD2 (6 bases each). The length of the CDR3 is 14 residues. V was clipped by 2 bases and J by 6 bases, with 13 bases between them. The V gene's germline CDR1 is MNHEY and CDR2 SVGAGI. In DNA, the CDR3 is TGTGCCAGCAGTTACGGGGGGCAGACAAAGACCCAGTACTTC. Residues: CASSYGGQTKTQYF.

This chain links TRBV18 with TRBJ2-3, with D maybe TRBD2 (5 bases). Trimming removed 5 bases from V and 6 bases from J, with 21 bases in between. Looked up from germline, CDR1 is KGHSH and CDR2 is LQKENI. This CDR3 is built from 16 residues. The CDR3 DNA reads TGTGCCAGCTCAGAAAGCGGCGCGTCAGGTCGCGATACGCAGTATTTT. Residues: CASSESGASGRDTQYF. The full variable domain, in which reference TRBV18 and TRBJ2-3 provide the parts outside the CDR3, is NAGVMQNPRHLVRRRGQEARLRCSPMKGHSHVYWYRQLPEEGLKFMVYLQKENIIDESGMPKERFSAEFPKEGPSILRIQQVVRGDSAAYFCASSESGASGRDTQYFGPGTRLTVL.

This clonotype was detected many times. The chain uses TRBV27 and TRBJ1-3; unclear D gene. Looked up from germline, CDR1 is MNHEY and CDR2 is SMNVEV (reference sequence). Trimming cost V 0 bases and J 0 bases, with 6 bases left between them. The CDR3 extends over 15 amino acids. This CDR3 reads CASSLSVSSGNTIYF. The CDR3 DNA follows: TGTGCCAGCAGTTTATCGGTGAGCTCTGGAAACACCATATATTTT.

This clonotype was observed many times. The J gene is TRBJ1-3, the V gene TRBV27, with TRBD1 identical over 12 bases. Per germline, CDR1 MNHEY and CDR2 SMNVEV (reference sequence). The CDR3 extends over 20 amino acids. The V gene end was trimmed by 0 bases and the J gene end by 2 bases; junction bases not matched to a gene: 11. Written as DNA, the CDR3 is TGTGCCAGCAGTTTATCCTGGGGACAGGGGGCCTCAAAAGCTGGAAACACCATATATTTT. Translated, it gives CASSLSWGQGASKAGNTIYF.

Concerning this clonotype itself: The conserved phenylalanine or tryptophan normally closing the CDR3 is absent here, so this likely arose from a read error. The gene calls are TRBV5-1 and TRBJ2-1; TRBD1 matches at 9 bases. The CDR3 has 15 residues. V shed 4 bases, J shed 3 bases, and the junction held 5 bases outside the gene matches. CDR1 is SGHRS, CDR2 YFSETQ, per germline. The CDR3 loop is CASSPGTGFYNEQFL. For the CDR3, the DNA is TGCGCCAGCAGCCCCGGGACAGGGTTCTACAATGAGCAGTTCTTA.

This clonotype showed up many times. DNA for the CDR3: TGTGCCAGCAGCGCGAGCTATACCAGCACAGATACGCAGTATTTT. This sequence encodes CASSASYTSTDTQYF. The chain couples TRBV7-6 to TRBJ2-3; no firm D call. Germline lookup yields CDR1 SGHVS and CDR2 FNYEAQ. V lost 5 bases to trimming and J lost 0 bases, with 12 bases between them. The CDR3 totals 15 residues. Based on the CDR3 plus reference TRBV7-6 and TRBJ2-3, the full variable domain is GAGVSQSPRYKVTKRGQDVALRCDPISGHVSLYWYRQALGQGPEFLTYFNYEAQQDKSGLPNDRFSAERPEGSISTLTIQRTEQRDSAMYRCASSASYTSTDTQYFGPGTRLTVL.

This clonotype occurred a few times. The chain joins TRBV4-2 to TRBJ2-5, with D hard to call. This CDR3 has 14 amino acids. The V and J ends lost 0 bases and 3 bases respectively, with 8 bases between them. Germline loops: CDR1 LGHNA, CDR2 YNFKEQ. This CDR3 reads CASSQEVGEETQYF. DNA for the CDR3: TGTGCCAGCAGCCAAGAGGTTGGGGAAGAGACCCAGTACTTC.

This clonotype appeared a few times. The rearrangement links TRBV5-1 to TRBJ2-1; weak D call: TRBD2 (6 bases). This CDR3 comprises 14 residues. In germline, CDR1 is SGHRS, CDR2 YFSETQ. Trimming shortened V by 4 bases and J by 5 bases, and 13 bases separated the two germline ends. CDR3 nucleotides: TGCGCCAGCAGCCCCGGGGGTAAACACAATGAGCAGTTCTTC. Its protein is CASSPGGKHNEQFF. Full variable domain (remainder filled in from reference TRBV5-1 and TRBJ2-1): KAGVTQTPRYLIKTRGQQVTLSCSPISGHRSVSWYQQTPGQGLQFLFEYFSETQRNKGNFPGRFSGRQFSNSRSEMNVSTLELGDSALYLCASSPGGKHNEQFFGPGTRLTVL.

The V gene is TRBV7-3, the J gene TRBJ1-1; 10 positions match TRBD1. J was trimmed by 7 bases and V by 7 bases; bases with no gene match: 9. Germline CDR1 SGHTA, CDR2 FQGTGA. The CDR3 spans 14 residues. The CDR3 DNA is TGTGCCAGCATCTTGACAGGGGGCAGGAGTGAAGCTTTCTTT. Its translation: CASILTGGRSEAFF.

The V and J genes are TRBV6-1 and TRBJ2-4; 7 bases align to TRBD1. V trimming: 6 bases; J trimming: 4 bases; junction bases outside the gene matches: 3. This CDR3 has 13 amino acids. Germline assignment: CDR1 MNHNS and CDR2 SASEGT. This CDR3 is CASRPTGKNIQYF. The CDR3 DNA follows: TGTGCCAGCAGACCGACAGGGAAAAACATTCAGTACTTC.